These 3 T cell receptor beta chains share one sample of origin, sequenced in a study of CD8 T cells in ankylosing spondylitis. TCRdb reprocessed the 5' RACE reads via MiXCR and lists one record per CDR3 protein. The sample yields some 270,000 distinct CDR3 sequences, roughly a third seen once. Sequencing input: blood, either unsorted or a sorted T cell fraction (not recorded which). These receptors originate from a male donor with ankylosing spondylitis or in good health (not recorded which).

This clonotype has just a few counts. The J gene is TRBJ2-7, the V gene TRBV20-1, with TRBD1 matching 7 bases. CDR1 and CDR2 from the germline V gene are DFQATT and SNEGSKA (reference sequence). The CDR3 consists of 15 residues. Trimming took 1 base from V and 1 from J; bases not matched to a gene: 7. The CDR3 sequence is CSARARDSPSYEQYF. CDR3 DNA sequence: TGCAGTGCTAGAGCACGGGACAGCCCTTCCTACGAGCAGTACTTC.

This clonotype was counted between two and nine times. The chain is built from TRBV20-1 and TRBJ1-1, with D possibly TRBD1 on 5 matching bases. The V end was cut by 1 base, the J end by 2 bases, with 14 bases between. Germline V gene lookup returns CDR1 DFQATT and CDR2 SNEGSKA (reference sequence). The CDR3 length is 15 residues. CDR3 in amino acids: CSARGRWGSNTEAFF. In DNA form, the CDR3 reads TGCAGTGCTAGAGGCCGGTGGGGCAGTAACACTGAAGCTTTCTTT.

This clonotype was recorded at least ten times. V is TRBV20-1 and J is TRBJ2-1, with 8 bases fitting TRBD1. Trimming at V came to 3 bases and at J to 4 bases, leaving 11 bases not matched to a gene. This CDR3 is 16 amino acids long. Per germline, CDR1 DFQATT and CDR2 SNEGSKA (reference sequence). The CDR3 DNA sequence: TGCAGTGCTAGTGGGGGTAGAGGACAGGGTTACAATGAGCAGTTCTTC. It translates to CSASGGRGQGYNEQFF.